This TCR beta chain came from a study of CD4 T cells in relation to SARS-CoV-2 and coronaviruses. Before the COVID-19 pandemic, during about 2011-2019, CD4+ T cells were taken from unexposed donors. V lost 1 base to trimming and J lost 0 bases, with 12 bases between them. The CDR3 is 16 amino acids. Germline loops: CDR1 SGHDT, CDR2 YYEEEE. Sequenced by immunoSEQ multiplex PCR; TCRdb stores in-frame clones only, minus some. The sample carries about 65,000 clones, about 90% recorded once. The gene calls are TRBV5-6 and TRBJ2-3, with D tentatively TRBD2 (5 bases). This clonotype originated in a human donor in good health. The source material was memory CD4+ T cells from PBMCs. In DNA form, the CDR3 reads TGTGCCAGCAGCTTGTCCACTAGGGCTAGCACAGATACGCAGTATTTT. Translating gives CASSLSTRASTDTQYF.